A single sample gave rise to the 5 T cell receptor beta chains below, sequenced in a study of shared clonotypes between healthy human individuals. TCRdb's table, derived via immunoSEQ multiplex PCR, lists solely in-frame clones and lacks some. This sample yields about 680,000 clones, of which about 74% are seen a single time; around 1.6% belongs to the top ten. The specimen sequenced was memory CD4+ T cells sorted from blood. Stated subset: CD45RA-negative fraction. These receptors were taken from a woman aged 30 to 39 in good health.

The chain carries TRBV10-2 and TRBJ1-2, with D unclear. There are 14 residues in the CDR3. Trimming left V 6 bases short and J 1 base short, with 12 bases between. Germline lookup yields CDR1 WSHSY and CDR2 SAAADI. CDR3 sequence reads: CASRSAGDNYGYTF. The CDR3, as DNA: TGCGCCAGCAGGTCTGCAGGCGATAACTATGGCTACACCTTC.

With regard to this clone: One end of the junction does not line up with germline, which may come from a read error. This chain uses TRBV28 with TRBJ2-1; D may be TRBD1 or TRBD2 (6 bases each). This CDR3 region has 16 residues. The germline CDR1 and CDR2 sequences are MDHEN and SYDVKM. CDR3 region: CASTYLGAGTYNGQFF. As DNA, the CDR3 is TGTGCCAGCACCTACCTGGGGGCGGGAACCTACAATGGGCAGTTCTTC. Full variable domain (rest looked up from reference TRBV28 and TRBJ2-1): DVKVTQSSRYLVKRTGEKVFLECVQDMDHENMFWYRQDPGLGLRLIYFSYDVKMKEKGDIPEGYSVSREKKERFSLILESASTNQTSMYLCASTYLGAGTYNGQFFGPGTRLTVL.

CDR3 sequence reads: CASSDESSGNTIYF. CDR3 sequence (DNA): TGTGCCAGCAGTGACGAGTCCTCTGGAAACACCATATATTTT. The V call is TRBV25-1, the J call TRBJ1-3, with D unclear. The CDR3 spans 14 residues. Germline V gene sequence: CDR1 MGHDK, CDR2 SYGVNS. The V and J ends lost 3 bases and 0 bases respectively, with 6 bases between them.

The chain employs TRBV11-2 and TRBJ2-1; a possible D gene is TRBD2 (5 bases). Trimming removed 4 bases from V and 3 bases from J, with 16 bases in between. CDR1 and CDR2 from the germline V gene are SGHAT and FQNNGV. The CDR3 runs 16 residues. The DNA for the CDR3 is TGTGCCAGCAGCTCGTCTCTGACTAAAAGCTACAATGAGCAGTTCTTC. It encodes CASSSSLTKSYNEQFF.

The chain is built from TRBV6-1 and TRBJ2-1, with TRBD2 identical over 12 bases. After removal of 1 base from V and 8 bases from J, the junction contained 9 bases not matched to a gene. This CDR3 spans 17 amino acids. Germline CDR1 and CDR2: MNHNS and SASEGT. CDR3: CASSEGLAGVVRYEQFF. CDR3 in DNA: TGTGCCAGCAGTGAAGGACTAGCGGGAGTTGTCAGGTATGAGCAGTTCTTC.